What follows are 14 T cell receptor beta chains derived from one specimen sequenced in a study of CD4 T cells in relation to SARS-CoV-2 and coronaviruses (dated by TCRdb to the early 2020s). Library preparation employed the immunoSEQ multiplex PCR assay. The source is immuneACCESS, and TCRdb retained only in-frame sequences with V and J called. Part of the clones is not carried over; for the studies checked, unresolved V genes explain less than half of this, and the remainder is unexplained. The sample includes under 35,000 clones, with around 76% observed a single time. The ten top clones hold 15% to 20% of the sample. CD4+ T cells from unexposed donors were collected before the COVID-19 pandemic (2011-2018). Following 10 days of culture, the EasySep CD4+ T cell isolation kit was used to isolate CD4+ T cells. These receptors' targets are unknown. Sequencing input: CD4+ T cells from PBMCs, cultured in vitro. These TCRs come from a human donor in good health.

There are a few counts of this clone. The CDR3 protein is CASSYGRTNTGELFF. The CDR3 DNA reads TGTGCCAGCAGTTACGGGAGGACGAACACCGGGGAGCTGTTTTTT. The V gene is TRBV6-5, the J gene TRBJ2-2; a possible D gene is TRBD2 (6 bases). The ends were cut back, 2 bases at V and 0 bases at J, with 7 bases in the middle. The CDR3 runs 15 residues. Germline V CDR1 and CDR2: MNHEY, SVGAGI.

This sequence joins TRBV6-4 and TRBJ1-2, with 8 nucleotides matching TRBD1. V trimming: 7 bases; J trimming: 5 bases; junction bases outside the gene matches: 6. The CDR3 is 13 residues long. Germline CDR1 is MRHNA and CDR2 is SNTAGT. The CDR3 DNA is TGTGCCAGCAAGGACAGGGCCCAGTATGGCTACACCTTC. Translating gives CASKDRAQYGYTF.

The CDR3 DNA is TGTGCCAGTACGACGGGACAGGGTCTCGCCGGGGAGCTGTTTTTT. As protein: CASTTGQGLAGELFF. J is TRBJ2-2 and V is TRBV19; 9 nucleotides align to TRBD1. The CDR3 spans 15 residues. V gave up 7 bases and J gave up 6 bases; unmatched junction bases: 9. Per the germline V gene, CDR1 is LNHDA and CDR2 is SQIVND (reference sequence).

The rearrangement links TRBV14 to TRBJ2-7; maybe TRBD2 (5 bases). V dropped 1 base and J dropped 4 bases, with 5 bases sitting between them. In germline, CDR1 is SGHDN, CDR2 FVKESK. CDR3 length equals 12 residues. In DNA, the CDR3 is TGTGCCAGCAGCCAAGGGAGGTACGAGCAGTACTTC. Translating gives CASSQGRYEQYF.

The gene calls are TRBV6-5 and TRBJ2-1, with D maybe TRBD2 (5 bases). V gave up 4 bases and J gave up 8 bases, with 12 bases separating them. The CDR3 consists of 13 residues. Germline lookup yields CDR1 MNHEY and CDR2 SVGAGI. For the CDR3, the DNA is TGTGCCAGCAGTTCACTAGGGTTTGATGAGCAGTTCTTC. Encoded protein: CASSSLGFDEQFF.

CDR3 residues: CASGLGRPPYEQYF. The CDR3 DNA is TGTGCTAGTGGTCTTGGCCGTCCCCCCTACGAGCAGTACTTC. The chain is built from TRBV12-5 and TRBJ2-7; D gene ambiguous. The CDR3 runs to 14 residues. Trimming removed 5 bases at V and 2 bases at J, with 13 bases between. Per the germline V gene, CDR1 is LGHNT and CDR2 is FRNRAP.

The gene calls are TRBV2 and TRBJ2-1, with TRBD2 identical over 11 bases. The CDR3 loop spans 15 amino acids. CDR1 and CDR2 from the germline V gene are SNHLY and FYNNEI. Trimming removed 5 bases from V and 5 bases from J; junction bases left unmatched: 5. The CDR3 nucleotides read TGTGCCAGCAGTATAGCGGGGGGGTTGAACAATGAGCAGTTCTTC. This translates into CASSIAGGLNNEQFF.

This clone came up once. The chain uses TRBV7-8 and TRBJ2-3, with 7 bases that match TRBD1. The CDR3 covers 15 residues. Germline CDR1 is SGHVS and CDR2 is FQNEAQ. Trimming removed 3 bases from V and 6 bases from J; junction bases left unmatched: 9. The CDR3 loop reads CASSFHMTGMDTQYF. Here the CDR3 DNA reads TGTGCCAGCAGCTTCCACATGACAGGGATGGATACGCAGTATTTT.

The chain is built from TRBV3-1 (or the pseudogene TRBV3-2) and TRBJ1-4; D call uncertain. Trimming took off 3 bases at V and 8 bases at J, with 22 bases between the two ends. Per the germline V gene, CDR1 is LGHDT and CDR2 is YNNKEL (reference sequence). The CDR3 covers 17 residues. The DNA of the CDR3 is TGTGCCAGCAGCCACGGGAGGATTGAGTCTAATCGGGAAAAACTGTTTTTT. It yields the protein CASSHGRIESNREKLFF.

The chain employs TRBV9 and TRBJ1-2; 9 bases align to TRBD1. After removal of 0 bases from V and 4 bases from J, the junction contained 4 bases not matched to a gene. The CDR3 length is 15 residues. CDR1 and CDR2 (germline): SGDLS, YYNGEE. The CDR3 protein is CASSVEGQGGYGYTF. DNA of the CDR3: TGTGCCAGCAGCGTAGAGGGACAGGGTGGCTATGGCTACACCTTC.

The chain combines TRBV10-3 with TRBJ1-1; possibly TRBD1 for D (6 bases). The CDR3 extends over 15 amino acids. The V end lost 3 bases, the J end lost 5 bases, and 16 bases lay between the germline ends. The germline V gene has CDR1 ENHRY and CDR2 SYGVKD. CDR3 amino acids: CAISDSQGLGTEAFF. The CDR3 bases are TGTGCCATCAGTGACTCACAGGGTCTAGGAACTGAAGCTTTCTTT.

V and J are TRBV5-1 and TRBJ2-7; no clear D. V was cut by 6 bases and J by 3 bases, with 13 bases left in between. Germline V gene data show CDR1 as SGHRS and CDR2 as YFSETQ. The CDR3 consists of 13 residues. Here the CDR3 reads CASKKGQDYEQYF. The CDR3 bases are TGCGCCAGCAAAAAAGGGCAGGACTACGAGCAGTACTTC.

This chain uses TRBV19 with TRBJ1-2; TRBD1 agrees at 8 bases. With 9 bases clipped from V and 7 bases from J, the junction kept 10 bases outside the gene matches. This CDR3 region has 13 residues. Germline assignment: CDR1 LNHDA and CDR2 SQIVND (reference sequence). CDR3 protein: CASHQGATGGYTF. CDR3 DNA sequence: TGTGCCAGCCATCAGGGGGCAACAGGTGGCTACACCTTC.

This chain uses TRBV5-8 with TRBJ2-3; TRBD1 agrees at 7 bases. V dropped 4 bases and J dropped 2; count of bases not matched to a gene: 7. The CDR3 consists of 15 residues. Germline V gene data show CDR1 as SGHTS and CDR2 as YDEGEE. The CDR3 nucleotides are TGTGCCAGCAGCCCAGAGGGACAGAACACAGATACGCAGTATTTT. It specifies CASSPEGQNTDTQYF.